These 11 T cell receptor beta chains came from one sample sequenced in a study of identical twins. TCRdb redid the calling of the 5' RACE reads with MiXCR, one entry per CDR3 protein. The sample carries approximately 240,000 distinct CDR3 sequences, over 11% recorded once. Material for sequencing was memory (CD45RO+) T cells sorted from blood. The receptors shown here come from a woman aged 18-35 years in good health.

The chain employs TRBV20-1 and TRBJ2-3, with 9 bases fitting TRBD2. The CDR3 sequence is 15 residues long. From germline, CDR1 is DFQATT and CDR2 SNEGSKA (reference sequence). The CDR3 DNA is TGCAGGGCTTCCCGACTAGCGGAGATCACAGATACGCAGTATTTT. It codes for CRASRLAEITDTQYF.

The chain combines TRBV30 with TRBJ2-7; 9 nucleotides match TRBD1. Germline assignment: CDR1 GTSNPN and CDR2 SVGIG (reference sequence). The length of the CDR3 is 14 residues. V shed 0 bases, J shed 6 bases, and the junction held 6 bases outside the gene matches. The CDR3 sequence is CAWSVGLTGGEQYF. The CDR3 region has the DNA TGTGCCTGGAGTGTAGGGCTGACAGGGGGCGAGCAGTACTTC.

In this sample, this clonotype turned up a few times. This sequence joins TRBV7-2 and TRBJ1-2, with 8 bases matching TRBD1. Per the germline V gene, CDR1 is SGHTA and CDR2 is FQGNSA. With V trimmed by 4 bases and J by 6 bases, 1 base remained unmatched. The CDR3 contains 12 residues. The CDR3 sequence: CASSYRGDGYTF. The CDR3 bases are TGTGCCAGCAGCTACAGGGGGGATGGCTACACCTTC.

The V call is TRBV4-1, the J call TRBJ2-2; a possible D gene is TRBD2 (6 bases). Germline V gene lookup returns CDR1 MGHRA and CDR2 YSYEKL. The CDR3 runs to 14 residues. Between the trimmed V and J ends, which lost 0 bases and 6 bases, there was a span of 8 bases. The CDR3 loop reads CASSQDPGAGELFF. The CDR3 nucleotides read TGCGCCAGCAGCCAAGATCCGGGGGCCGGGGAGCTGTTTTTT.

This clonotype has just a few counts. V gene TRBV9 combines with J gene TRBJ2-7, with 10 bases that match TRBD1. The CDR3 is 16 amino acids. Trimming took 3 bases from V and 3 from J; bases not matched to a gene: 9. The germline CDR1 and CDR2 sequences are SGDLS and YYNGEE. The CDR3 spells CASSATGTGALYEQYF. The CDR3 DNA sequence: TGTGCCAGCAGCGCCACCGGGACAGGGGCCCTCTACGAGCAGTACTTC.

This clonotype was seen many times. The V and J genes are TRBV7-9 and TRBJ2-3; D is unclear. CDR1 is SEHNR, CDR2 FQNEAQ, per germline (reference sequence). Trimming removed 5 bases at V and 1 base at J, with 7 bases between. The CDR3 loop spans 13 amino acids. The CDR3 nucleotides are TGTGCCAGCAGCGTTGCGGGCACAGATACGCAGTATTTT. It specifies CASSVAGTDTQYF.

This clonotype was picked up a small number of times. The chain recombines TRBV19 with TRBJ2-3, with D possibly called TRBD1 or TRBD2 (5 bases each). This CDR3 contains 11 residues. Trimming shortened V by 3 bases and J by 9 bases, and 7 bases separated the two germline ends. The germline CDR1 and CDR2 sequences are LNHDA and SQIVND (reference sequence). CDR3 loop: CASSMWGTQYF. The CDR3 DNA reads TGTGCCAGTAGTATGTGGGGGACGCAGTATTTT.

This chain connects TRBV9 to TRBJ2-3; D is unresolved. The germline V and J ends were trimmed by 0 bases and 6 bases, with 11 bases remaining between them. The CDR3 sequence is 14 residues long. The germline CDR1 and CDR2 sequences are SGDLS and YYNGEE. CDR3 sequence reads: CASSVVPVRDTQYF. The DNA of the CDR3 is TGTGCCAGCAGCGTAGTTCCAGTGAGGGATACGCAGTATTTT.

The gene calls are TRBV18 and TRBJ1-1; D gene ambiguous. Germline V lookup: CDR1 KGHSH, CDR2 LQKENI. This CDR3 contains 16 residues. V lost 1 base to trimming and J lost 4 bases, with 16 bases between them. The CDR3 spells CASSPLTDGVGTEAFF. For the CDR3, the DNA is TGTGCCAGCTCACCACTGACCGACGGAGTTGGCACTGAAGCTTTCTTT. Based on the CDR3 plus reference TRBV18 and TRBJ1-1, the full variable domain is NAGVMQNPRHLVRRRGQEARLRCSPMKGHSHVYWYRQLPEEGLKFMVYLQKENIIDESGMPKERFSAEFPKEGPSILRIQQVVRGDSAAYFCASSPLTDGVGTEAFFGQGTRLTVV.

There are many counts of this clonotype. The rearrangement joins TRBV27 to TRBJ2-7, with 10 bases aligning to TRBD1. Per germline, CDR1 MNHEY and CDR2 SMNVEV (reference sequence). Unmatched junction bases numbered 6, after V lost 9 bases and J lost 4 bases. This CDR3 has 13 amino acids. This CDR3 reads CASGTGDRYEQYF. CDR3 nucleotides: TGTGCCAGTGGGACAGGGGATCGGTACGAGCAGTACTTC.

This clonotype was detected many times. The rearrangement joins TRBV12-3 or TRBV12-4 to TRBJ2-7, with 7 bases identical to TRBD1. V gave up 3 bases and J gave up 0 bases; unmatched junction bases: 2. The CDR3 length is 14 residues. CDR3 nucleotide sequence: TGTGCCAGCAGTTTGGGACAGAGCTCCTACGAGCAGTACTTC. This translates into CASSLGQSSYEQYF.